This T cell receptor (beta chain) stems from a study of blood T cells in healthy people across ages. With a J-beta primer mix and a sample-barcoded 5' primer, a second PCR ran roughly 6 to 11 cycles. Via MiXCR, TCRdb re-called the 5' RACE reads, giving one row per CDR3 protein. The sample records 590,000 or so distinct CDR3 sequences, about 30% being singletons. This clonotype appeared many times. The source of this sequence is a woman aged 80 or over in good health. The sequenced sample consisted of blood.

For the CDR3, the DNA is TGTGCCAGCAGTTTAGGCACCGAGACTTCCTACGAGCAGTACTTC. Its translation: CASSLGTETSYEQYF. The genes are TRBV27 and TRBJ2-7; no clear D gene. The V end was cut by 2 bases, the J end by 1 base, with 12 bases between. This CDR3 has 15 amino acids. Looked up from germline, CDR1 is MNHEY and CDR2 is SMNVEV (reference sequence).